These 28 T cell receptor beta chains share one sample of origin, sequenced in a study of T cells after yellow fever vaccination. MiXCR was run by TCRdb on the 5' RACE reads, yielding one entry per CDR3 protein. The sample has approximately 450,000 distinct CDR3 sequences, roughly a sixth seen once. Sequencing used PBMCs, obtained before the yellow fever booster vaccination. The receptors shown here come from a man aged 18 to 30 who received the YFV17D yellow fever vaccine.

In this sample, this clonotype turned up a few times. The chain couples TRBV12-3 or TRBV12-4 to TRBJ2-7; D remains ambiguous. The V end was cut by 4 bases, the J end by 4 bases, with 8 bases between. The CDR3 runs to 12 residues. Here the CDR3 DNA reads TGTGCCAGCAGTTACCTCAGTTACGAGCAGTACTTC. Amino acids: CASSYLSYEQYF.

The rearrangement joins TRBV11-2 to TRBJ2-2; D tentatively fits TRBD1 or TRBD2 (5 bases each). The CDR3 sequence is 14 residues long. V lost 5 bases and J 4 bases, leaving 11 bases between the germline ends. The germline CDR1 and CDR2 sequences are SGHAT and FQNNGV. CDR3 in amino acids: CASSPWGFTGELFF. DNA of the CDR3: TGTGCCAGCAGCCCTTGGGGGTTCACCGGGGAGCTGTTTTTT.

V and J are TRBV7-2 and TRBJ2-3, with D possibly TRBD2 on 5 matching bases. This CDR3 spans 14 amino acids. Trimming took off 3 bases at V and 2 bases at J, with 9 bases between the two ends. The V gene's germline CDR1 is SGHTA and CDR2 FQGNSA. Here the CDR3 DNA reads TGTGCCAGCAGCTTTGTAGCGAACACAGATACGCAGTATTTT. Residues: CASSFVANTDTQYF.

A few counts support this clonotype. The chain uses TRBV12-3 or TRBV12-4 and TRBJ1-1; no firm D call. Trimming pared 5 bases from V and 0 bases from J, leaving 13 bases between. CDR3 length: 15 amino acids. CDR3 amino acids: CASSLMTSLNTEAFF. The CDR3 DNA follows: TGTGCCAGCAGTCTCATGACGAGCTTGAACACTGAAGCTTTCTTT.

This clonotype has only a few counts. V is TRBV5-1 and J is TRBJ1-4, with a tentative D call TRBD1 (5 bases). Germline loops: CDR1 SGHRS, CDR2 YFSETQ. The CDR3 is made up of 15 amino acids. The V gene lost 4 bases and the J gene lost 6 bases, with 16 bases spanning the gap. The CDR3 loop is CASSPRDPMDEKLFF. Written as DNA, the CDR3 is TGCGCCAGCAGCCCCCGGGACCCAATGGATGAAAAACTGTTTTTT.

V gene TRBV11-2 combines with J gene TRBJ2-2; a weak D match, TRBD2 (6 bases). CDR1 SGHAT and CDR2 FQNNGV come from the germline V gene. V lost 5 bases, J lost 2 bases, and 15 bases lay in between. This CDR3 is built from 16 residues. CDR3 sequence: CASSPRDPLNTGELFF. The CDR3 DNA sequence: TGTGCCAGCAGCCCGCGGGACCCACTAAACACCGGGGAGCTGTTTTTT.

This clonotype was detected once. The chain links TRBV20-1 to TRBJ2-7; 9 nucleotides line up with TRBD1. Trimming cost V 5 bases and J 4 bases; bases outside gene matches: 6. Germline CDR1 and CDR2: DFQATT and SNEGSKA (reference sequence). CDR3 length equals 13 residues. The CDR3 region has the DNA TGCAGTGCTGGACCGGGACAGGGTTACGAGCAGTACTTC. It is translated as CSAGPGQGYEQYF.

A note on this clonotype: A much bigger clone sits one base away, suggesting this may be a read error. The V and J genes are TRBV7-8 and TRBJ2-3, with a tentative D call TRBD2 (5 bases). Looked up from germline, CDR1 is SGHVS and CDR2 is FQNEAQ. The CDR3 sequence is 15 residues long. This CDR3 reads CASSFPGLLEDKQYF. The DNA for the CDR3 is TGTGCCAGCAGCTTCCCTGGACTCCTAGAAGATAAGCAGTATTTT.

Only a few counts were recorded for this clonotype. The CDR3 DNA is TGCAGTGCTAGAGATCTCGGCGGGACTAGCGGGGGGGCAGAAACCGGGGAGCTGTTTTTT. Translating gives CSARDLGGTSGGAETGELFF. V is TRBV20-1 and J is TRBJ2-2; the match to TRBD2 covers 16 bases. V shed 0 bases and J 5 bases; nucleotides not matched to a gene: 12. From germline, CDR1 is DFQATT and CDR2 SNEGSKA (reference sequence). This CDR3 spans 20 amino acids.

In its sample, this clonotype was seen a few times. The rearrangement joins TRBV7-6 to TRBJ1-5; 7 positions agree with TRBD1. Germline V gives CDR1 SGHVS, CDR2 FNYEAQ. The CDR3 consists of 13 residues. V was pared by 5 bases and J by 6 bases, with 4 bases of the junction left unmatched. The CDR3 DNA follows: TGTGCCAGCAGCGACGCAGGGGGTCAGCCCCAGCATTTT. Translation: CASSDAGGQPQHF. Full variable domain (outside the CDR3, taken from reference TRBV7-6 and TRBJ1-5): GAGVSQSPRYKVTKRGQDVALRCDPISGHVSLYWYRQALGQGPEFLTYFNYEAQQDKSGLPNDRFSAERPEGSISTLTIQRTEQRDSAMYRCASSDAGGQPQHFGDGTRLSIL.

The table lists this clonotype with a few counts. The chain is built from TRBV19 and TRBJ2-1, with D unclear. The CDR3 is 13 amino acids. Germline CDR1 reads LNHDA; CDR2 reads SQIVND (reference sequence). Trimming left V 0 bases short and J 15 bases short, with 15 bases between. Here the CDR3 DNA reads TGTGCCAGTAGTATAGACGGGCGACTGGAGAGGTTCTTC. This translates into CASSIDGRLERFF.

The rearrangement uses TRBV6-5 and TRBJ1-4; 8 bases are shared with TRBD1. The CDR3 is made up of 15 amino acids. J was trimmed by 5 bases and V by 4 bases; bases with no gene match: 6. CDR1 is MNHEY and CDR2 is SVGAGI in the germline V gene. CDR3 sequence (DNA): TGTGCCAGCAGTTCCTACAGGGGGGGGAATGAAAAACTGTTTTTT. This codes for CASSSYRGGNEKLFF.

This chain uses TRBV15 with TRBJ2-7; 10 nucleotides agree with TRBD1. This CDR3 is built from 15 residues. V lost 7 bases to trimming and J lost 4 bases; unmatched junction nucleotides: 10. Germline-derived CDR1 and CDR2 are LNHNV and YYDKDF (reference sequence). Here the CDR3 DNA reads TGTGCCACCACCCCGCGGGGGACAGGGGTTTACGAGCAGTACTTC. It translates to CATTPRGTGVYEQYF.

The chain has TRBV5-1 and TRBJ2-5, with TRBD1 matching over 10 bases. V trimming: 4 bases; J trimming: 1 base; junction bases outside the gene matches: 7. The CDR3 is 16 amino acids. Looked up from germline, CDR1 is SGHRS and CDR2 is YFSETQ. The CDR3 DNA follows: TGCGCCAGCAGCCAGCGACAGGGGGCAGGCCAAGAGACCCAGTACTTC. Amino acids: CASSQRQGAGQETQYF.

This clonotype showed up just a few times. This chain connects TRBV6-5 to TRBJ2-2; 9 nucleotides match TRBD2. CDR3 length: 16 amino acids. The V gene end was trimmed by 5 bases and the J gene end by 5 bases; junction bases not matched to a gene: 9. Germline V gives CDR1 MNHEY, CDR2 SVGAGI. The CDR3 protein is CASSTPRGGWTGELFF. Here the CDR3 DNA reads TGTGCCAGCAGTACCCCGCGGGGGGGCTGGACCGGGGAGCTGTTTTTT.

The chain combines TRBV28 with TRBJ1-1, with D unclear. The CDR3 loop spans 11 amino acids. V was cut by 3 bases and J by 8 bases, with 7 bases left in between. The germline V gene encodes CDR1 MDHEN and CDR2 SYDVKM. CDR3 residues: CASSFLREAFF. CDR3 bases: TGTGCCAGCAGTTTCCTTCGAGAAGCTTTCTTT.

This clonotype was seen more than once but under ten times. The V and J genes are TRBV6-5 and TRBJ1-1, with 7 bases matching TRBD1. Germline loops: CDR1 MNHEY, CDR2 SVGAGI. The ends lost 4 bases at V and 4 bases at J; junction bases unmatched: 6. The CDR3 is 14 amino acids. The CDR3 DNA follows: TGTGCCAGCAGTTTCACAGGGGTTAGCACTGAAGCTTTCTTT. It translates to CASSFTGVSTEAFF.

The chain recombines TRBV7-9 with TRBJ2-2; D possibly corresponds to TRBD2 (6 bases). Germline CDR1 SEHNR, CDR2 FQNEAQ (reference sequence). V dropped 5 bases and J dropped 6 bases, with 22 bases sitting between them. This CDR3 contains 17 residues. Written as DNA, the CDR3 is TGTGCCAGCAGCCACCCGGGGACTCAACAGCGCCCCGGGGAGCTGTTTTTT. This translates into CASSHPGTQQRPGELFF. Variable domain in full (rest from reference TRBV7-9 and TRBJ2-2): DTGVSQNPRHKITKRGQNVTFRCDPISEHNRLYWYRQTLGQGPEFLTYFQNEAQLEKSRLLSDRFSAERPKGSFSTLEIQRTEQGDSAMYLCASSHPGTQQRPGELFFGEGSRLTVL.

The CDR3 region is CSVEVGVPANYGYTF. The DNA for the CDR3 is TGCAGCGTTGAAGTCGGGGTCCCAGCTAACTATGGCTACACCTTC. V gene TRBV29-1 combines with J gene TRBJ1-2; D remains ambiguous. Trimming left V 1 base short and J 0 bases short, with 12 bases between. Germline V gene sequence: CDR1 SQVTM, CDR2 ANQGSEA. CDR3 length: 15 amino acids. Looking up the rest from reference TRBV29-1 and TRBJ1-2 gives the full variable domain: SAVISQKPSRDICQRGTSLTIQCQVDSQVTMMFWYRQQPGQSLTLIATANQGSEATYESGFVIDKFPISRPNLTFSTLTVSNMSPEDSSIYLCSVEVGVPANYGYTFGSGTRLTVV.

The genes are TRBV5-1 and TRBJ1-2; 9 bases fit TRBD1. V lost 4 bases to trimming and J lost 4 bases; unmatched junction nucleotides: 14. The CDR3 is made up of 17 amino acids. CDR1 and CDR2 (germline): SGHRS, YFSETQ. The CDR3 region is CASSQTGQGGVGYGYTF. The CDR3, as DNA: TGCGCCAGCAGCCAGACGGGACAGGGAGGTGTAGGCTATGGCTACACCTTC.

This clonotype was picked up a small number of times. The rearrangement uses TRBV29-1 and TRBJ1-4; the D gene is possibly TRBD1 (5 bases). The V gene lost 7 bases and the J gene lost 6 bases, with 15 bases spanning the gap. Germline V gene lookup returns CDR1 SQVTM and CDR2 ANQGSEA. The CDR3 contains 13 residues. CDR3 DNA sequence: TGCAGCGCTTGGGGGTCTGAGGATGAAAAACTGTTTTTT. Translated: CSAWGSEDEKLFF.

This clonotype was seen at least ten times. V and J are TRBV12-5 and TRBJ2-2; 8 bases are shared with TRBD1. Germline lookup yields CDR1 LGHNT and CDR2 FRNRAP. The CDR3 runs to 16 residues. With 3 bases clipped from V and 5 bases from J, the junction kept 8 bases outside the gene matches. CDR3 DNA sequence: TGTGCTAGTGGTTTTAGGGCAGGGGGCGCAACCGGGGAGCTGTTTTTT. It yields the protein CASGFRAGGATGELFF.

In its sample, this clonotype was seen a few times. The rearrangement links TRBV6-1 to TRBJ2-7, with TRBD2 matching 8 bases. CDR3 length: 16 residues. Germline trimming cut 0 bases from V and 4 bases from J; bases unmatched to any gene: 8. In germline, CDR1 is MNHNS, CDR2 SASEGT. DNA for the CDR3: TGTGCCAGCAGTGAAGCTTACGGGGGGGCCTTGTACGAGCAGTACTTC. It specifies CASSEAYGGALYEQYF.

In DNA form, the CDR3 reads TGCGCCAGCAGCCATGGGGGTGGGGTTGGCTACACCTTC. Translation: CASSHGGGVGYTF. This chain uses TRBV4-3 with TRBJ1-2; possibly TRBD1 for D (5 bases). Per the germline V gene, CDR1 is LGHNA and CDR2 is YSLEER. The CDR3 is 13 amino acids. Trimming took 3 bases from V and 7 from J, leaving 12 bases between them.

The sample holds a few counts of this clonotype. CDR3 nucleotides: TGTGCCAGCTCACCAGCCTACCGACAGGGATCCCTCCACTTT. Translated: CASSPAYRQGSLHF. The chain links TRBV18 to TRBJ1-6, with TRBD1 matching over 7 bases. The CDR3 runs 14 residues. The germline gives CDR1 KGHSH, CDR2 LQKENI. V lost 2 bases, J lost 14 bases, and 9 bases stayed unmatched.

The chain couples TRBV9 to TRBJ2-3; D call uncertain. This CDR3 comprises 15 residues. CDR1 is SGDLS and CDR2 is YYNGEE in the germline V gene. V lost 4 bases and J lost 2, with 14 bases in between. CDR3 nucleotides: TGTGCCAGCAGCACGGGCGGAGCCTACACAGATACGCAGTATTTT. This gives the protein CASSTGGAYTDTQYF.

In its sample, this clonotype was seen a few times. The gene calls are TRBV7-2 and TRBJ1-1; D remains unclear. CDR1 is SGHTA, CDR2 FQGNSA, per germline. The CDR3 spans 14 residues. V lost 5 bases and J 2 bases, leaving 12 bases between the germline ends. The CDR3 region has the DNA TGTGCCAGCAGCCTAGGACTGTCAAACACTGAAGCTTTCTTT. It specifies CASSLGLSNTEAFF.

Many counts were recorded for this clonotype. The genes are TRBV5-1 and TRBJ2-1; D perhaps matches TRBD1 (5 bases). This CDR3 is 13 amino acids long. The germline V and J ends were trimmed by 4 bases and 5 bases, with 10 bases remaining between them. Germline-derived CDR1 and CDR2 are SGHRS and YFSETQ. The CDR3 DNA reads TGCGCCAGCAGCCCGACAGCCGACAATGAGCAGTTCTTC. Translating gives CASSPTADNEQFF.